Listed below are T cell receptor beta chains from one sample, sequenced in a study of molecular identifiers for immune sequencing clone quantification. MiXCR was run by TCRdb on the PCR reads, yielding one entry per CDR3 protein. This repertoire shows tens of thousands of distinct CDR3 sequences, about 23% found once; its top ten account for 0.78%. The specimen sequenced was naive CD8+ T cells from blood, with Jurkat cell RNA spiked in. Receptor source: a human donor in good health. Some libraries in this study had Jurkat cell RNA spiked in. Each CDR3 is given with its conserved first and last residue. D genes are given only for firm matches. The size entry is marked missing in some rows and otherwise reads once, few, many or a size class.

v_gene: TRBV6-2/TRBV6-3
d_gene: TRBD2
j_gene: TRBJ2-5
abundance: few
CDR3aa: CASSWDYQTHETQYF
CDR3nt: TGTGCCAGCAGTTGGGACTACCAGACCCATGAGACCCAGTACTTC

v_gene: TRBV6-1
d_gene: TRBD1
j_gene: TRBJ2-5
abundance: .
CDR3aa: CASSEWTGWEETQYF
CDR3nt: TGTGCCAGCAGTGAATGGACAGGGTGGGAAGAGACCCAGTACTTC

v_gene: TRBV2
d_gene: .
j_gene: TRBJ2-1
abundance: many
CDR3aa: CASSEEYNEQFF
CDR3nt: TGTGCCAGCAGTGAAGAGTACAATGAGCAGTTCTTC

v_gene: TRBV4-1
d_gene: .
j_gene: TRBJ1-4
abundance: .
CDR3aa: CASSHASRGREHKKLFF
CDR3nt: TGCGCCAGCAGCCATGCAAGTAGGGGCAGAGAGCATAAAAAACTGTTTTTT

v_gene: TRBV7-8
d_gene: .
j_gene: TRBJ1-1
abundance: few
CDR3aa: CASSPIRSEAFF
CDR3nt: TGTGCCAGCAGCCCGATTAGGTCTGAAGCTTTCTTT

v_gene: TRBV5-4
d_gene: .
j_gene: TRBJ1-1
abundance: .
CDR3aa: CASSLLGDSNTEAFF
CDR3nt: TGTGCCAGCAGCTTATTGGGGGATTCGAACACTGAAGCTTTCTTT

v_gene: TRBV9
d_gene: .
j_gene: TRBJ2-2
abundance: many
CDR3aa: CASSVEVAGELFF
CDR3nt: TGTGCCAGCAGCGTAGAGGTAGCCGGGGAGCTGTTTTTT

v_gene: TRBV28
d_gene: TRBD2
j_gene: TRBJ2-1
abundance: .
CDR3aa: CASGTSNNEQFF
CDR3nt: TGTGCCAGCGGGACTAGCAACAATGAGCAGTTCTTC

v_gene: TRBV27
d_gene: .
j_gene: TRBJ2-6
abundance: many
CDR3aa: CASSSGHQDSGANVLTF
CDR3nt: TGTGCCAGCAGTTCCGGGCACCAAGACTCTGGGGCCAACGTCCTGACTTTC

v_gene: TRBV19
d_gene: .
j_gene: TRBJ2-2
abundance: few
CDR3aa: CASNIYTGELFF
CDR3nt: TGTGCCAGTAACATATACACCGGGGAGCTGTTTTTT

v_gene: TRBV2
d_gene: .
j_gene: TRBJ1-5
abundance: few
CDR3aa: CASSEPGFNQPQHF
CDR3nt: TGTGCCAGCAGTGAACCAGGGTTCAATCAGCCCCAGCATTTT

v_gene: TRBV30
d_gene: .
j_gene: TRBJ2-2
abundance: few
CDR3aa: CAWSPGGTRELFF
CDR3nt: TGTGCCTGGAGCCCCGGGGGGACACGGGAGCTGTTTTTT

v_gene: TRBV19
d_gene: .
j_gene: TRBJ1-1
abundance: many
CDR3aa: CASRNEKDYTEAFF
CDR3nt: TGTGCCAGTAGGAACGAAAAAGATTACACTGAAGCTTTCTTT

v_gene: TRBV24-1
d_gene: TRBD1
j_gene: TRBJ2-3
abundance: many
CDR3aa: CATSAREGQGRTDTQYF
CDR3nt: TGTGCCACCAGTGCCCGAGAGGGACAGGGTCGCACAGATACGCAGTATTTT

v_gene: TRBV28
d_gene: .
j_gene: TRBJ2-7
abundance: many
CDR3aa: CASSTPAYEQYF
CDR3nt: TGTGCCAGCAGTACCCCGGCTTACGAGCAGTACTTC

v_gene: TRBV19
d_gene: .
j_gene: TRBJ2-7
abundance: .
CDR3aa: CAGSLVGVPYEQYF
CDR3nt: TGTGCCGGTAGTTTGGTGGGGGTTCCCTACGAGCAGTACTTC

v_gene: TRBV4-1
d_gene: .
j_gene: TRBJ2-7
abundance: .
CDR3aa: CASSQDLDEQYF
CDR3nt: TGCGCCAGCAGCCAAGATTTGGACGAGCAGTACTTC

v_gene: TRBV5-6
d_gene: TRBD1
j_gene: TRBJ2-7
abundance: many
CDR3aa: CASSFATGPEQYF
CDR3nt: TGTGCCAGCAGCTTTGCGACAGGGCCCGAGCAGTACTTC

v_gene: TRBV2
d_gene: .
j_gene: TRBJ2-7
abundance: .
CDR3aa: CASSERVAYEQYF
CDR3nt: TGTGCCAGCAGTGAGCGGGTAGCCTACGAGCAGTACTTC

v_gene: TRBV4-1
d_gene: .
j_gene: TRBJ2-3
abundance: many
CDR3aa: CASSQARPSTDTQYF
CDR3nt: TGCGCCAGCAGCCAAGCGCGTCCTAGCACAGATACGCAGTATTTT

v_gene: TRBV7-9
d_gene: .
j_gene: TRBJ2-2
abundance: once
CDR3aa: CASSLAWEYTGELFF
CDR3nt: TGTGCCAGCAGCTTAGCCTGGGAATACACCGGGGAGCTGTTTTTT

v_gene: TRBV10-2
d_gene: TRBD2
j_gene: TRBJ2-1
abundance: .
CDR3aa: CASNSGGYYNEQFF
CDR3nt: TGCGCCAGTAATAGCGGGGGATACTACAATGAGCAGTTCTTC

v_gene: TRBV6-5
d_gene: TRBD2
j_gene: TRBJ2-7
abundance: many
CDR3aa: CASSSAGGLYEQYF
CDR3nt: TGTGCCAGCAGTTCCGCGGGGGGGCTATACGAGCAGTACTTC

v_gene: TRBV7-9
d_gene: .
j_gene: TRBJ2-7
abundance: many
CDR3aa: CASSPTGLEQYF
CDR3nt: TGTGCCAGCAGTCCCACGGGGCTCGAGCAGTACTTC

v_gene: TRBV11-2
d_gene: .
j_gene: TRBJ1-1
abundance: few
CDR3aa: CASSSVLNTEAFF
CDR3nt: TGTGCCAGCAGCTCCGTCTTGAACACTGAAGCTTTCTTT

v_gene: TRBV4-1
d_gene: TRBD2
j_gene: TRBJ2-1
abundance: many
CDR3aa: CASSPVRTSIYNEQFF
CDR3nt: TGCGCCAGCAGCCCCGTAAGGACTAGCATATACAATGAGCAGTTCTTC

v_gene: TRBV20-1
d_gene: .
j_gene: TRBJ2-2
abundance: .
CDR3aa: CSARGPGRLTGELFF
CDR3nt: TGCAGTGCTAGAGGGCCGGGACGGCTCACCGGGGAGCTGTTTTTT

v_gene: TRBV5-6
d_gene: .
j_gene: TRBJ2-3
abundance: few
CDR3aa: CASSLVRRSTDTQYF
CDR3nt: TGTGCCAGCAGCTTGGTACGGCGGAGCACAGATACGCAGTATTTT

v_gene: TRBV7-2
d_gene: .
j_gene: TRBJ1-4
abundance: many
CDR3aa: CASSFLDEKLFF
CDR3nt: TGTGCCAGCAGCTTCTTAGATGAAAAACTGTTTTTT

v_gene: TRBV12-3/TRBV12-4
d_gene: .
j_gene: TRBJ1-1
abundance: few
CDR3aa: CASDSRRGNTEAFF
CDR3nt: TGTGCCAGCGATTCCCGCCGCGGGAACACTGAAGCTTTCTTT

v_gene: TRBV7-9
d_gene: .
j_gene: TRBJ2-1
abundance: few
CDR3aa: CASSPTRANEQFF
CDR3nt: TGTGCCAGCAGCCCGACAAGGGCCAATGAGCAGTTCTTC

v_gene: TRBV11-2
d_gene: TRBD1
j_gene: TRBJ1-4
abundance: few
CDR3aa: CASSLYPHRGKGEKLFF
CDR3nt: TGTGCCAGCAGCCTCTACCCTCACAGGGGGAAAGGGGAAAAACTGTTTTTT

v_gene: TRBV14
d_gene: .
j_gene: TRBJ2-3
abundance: many
CDR3aa: CASSQDWGRNGGVTDTQYF
CDR3nt: TGTGCCAGCAGCCAAGACTGGGGGAGGAATGGAGGTGTCACAGATACGCAGTATTTT